This T cell receptor (beta chain) was identified in a study of T cell responses to AZD1222 COVID-19 vaccine. Study-wide results and caveats: The donor cohort was predominantly white British with a female majority, and clonal diversity may have been underestimated. Only a handful of AZD1222 recipients, five to seven in all, had baseline seropositivity.

Points on this clone: Antigen unknown.

Repertoires were generated with immunoSEQ multiplex PCR, while TCRdb's copy carries only in-frame clones and drops some. Here the sample spans about 180,000 clones, around 90% being singletons. The CDR3 consists of 16 residues. Germline V gene sequence: CDR1 MRHNA, CDR2 SNTAGT. V lost 2 bases and J lost 7, with 20 bases in between. The V call is TRBV6-4, the J call TRBJ1-1; D perhaps matches TRBD1 (5 bases). The sample in question was peripheral blood, obtained 28 days after the second AZD1222 dose. The sequence was collected from an adult who received the AZD1222 COVID-19 vaccine. CDR3 in DNA: TGTGCCAGCAGTGACGGGGTCAGGGCAGGCGAGATTGAAGCTTTCTTT. Translated: CASSDGVRAGEIEAFF.